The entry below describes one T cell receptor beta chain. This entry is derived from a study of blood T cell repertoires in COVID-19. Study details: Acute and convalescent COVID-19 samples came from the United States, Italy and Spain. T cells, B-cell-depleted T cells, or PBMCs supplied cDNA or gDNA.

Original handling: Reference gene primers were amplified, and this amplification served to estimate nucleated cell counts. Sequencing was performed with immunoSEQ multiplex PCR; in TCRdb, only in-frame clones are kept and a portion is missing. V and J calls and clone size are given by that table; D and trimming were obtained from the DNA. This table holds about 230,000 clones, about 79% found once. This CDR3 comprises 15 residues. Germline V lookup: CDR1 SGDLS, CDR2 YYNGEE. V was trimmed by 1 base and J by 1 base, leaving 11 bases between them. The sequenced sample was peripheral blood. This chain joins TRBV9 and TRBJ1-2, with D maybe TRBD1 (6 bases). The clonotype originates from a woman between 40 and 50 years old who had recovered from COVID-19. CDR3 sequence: CASSVRDNNNYGYTF. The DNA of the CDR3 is TGTGCCAGCAGCGTAAGGGACAACAATAACTATGGCTACACCTTC.